This is a list of T cell receptor beta chains from one sample in a study of CD8 T cells in Susac syndrome. TCRdb re-analysed the immunoSEQ multiplex PCR reads in MiXCR, keeping a single row per CDR3 protein. The profile covers hundreds of thousands of distinct CDR3 sequences, with roughly 93% appearing a single time and around 0.07% taken by the ten largest. Sequenced: CD4+ T cells from PBMCs. Receptor source: a human donor with multiple sclerosis. Each CDR3 is given with its conserved first and last residue. A D gene is named only where the DNA matches it firmly. Size values are once, few and many counts, or a class for expanded clones, and some rows have none.

CDR3aa: CASGQGLRDF; CDR3nt: TGTGCCAGCGGACAGGGCTTGAGGGACTTC; d_gene: TRBD1; j_gene: TRBJ2-5; abundance: .; v_gene: TRBV7-2
CDR3aa: CASSPGDRVNEQFF; CDR3nt: TGTGCCAGCAGCCCAGGGGATAGGGTCAATGAGCAGTTCTTC; d_gene: .; j_gene: TRBJ2-1; abundance: .; v_gene: TRBV12-3/TRBV12-4
CDR3aa: CSVSRGRTDTQYF; CDR3nt: TGCAGCGTTTCTAGGGGGCGGACAGATACGCAGTATTTT; d_gene: TRBD1; j_gene: TRBJ2-3; abundance: .; v_gene: TRBV29-1
CDR3aa: CASSLDGAYTDTQYF; CDR3nt: TGCGCCAGCAGCTTGGACGGGGCCTACACAGATACGCAGTATTTT; d_gene: .; j_gene: TRBJ2-3; abundance: .; v_gene: TRBV5-1
CDR3aa: CASSLAPSGGANEQFF; CDR3nt: TGCGCCAGCAGCTTGGCCCCCAGCGGGGGGGCGAATGAGCAGTTCTTC; d_gene: TRBD2; j_gene: TRBJ2-1; abundance: .; v_gene: TRBV5-1
CDR3aa: CASSLAGGGRVSYEQYF; CDR3nt: TGTGCCAGTAGTCTCGCCGGCGGGGGGCGTGTTTCCTACGAGCAGTACTTC; d_gene: TRBD2; j_gene: TRBJ2-7; abundance: .; v_gene: TRBV19
CDR3aa: CSLTGGKIQETQYF; CDR3nt: TGCAGCCTGACCGGAGGGAAGATCCAAGAGACCCAGTACTTC; d_gene: .; j_gene: TRBJ2-5; abundance: .; v_gene: TRBV29-1
CDR3aa: CASNRDSPNYGYTF; CDR3nt: TGTGCCAGCAACCGGGACTCTCCTAACTATGGCTACACCTTC; d_gene: .; j_gene: TRBJ1-2; abundance: few; v_gene: TRBV2
CDR3aa: CASSLGSQSYEQYF; CDR3nt: TGCGCCAGCAGCTTGGGTAGCCAGAGCTACGAGCAGTACTTC; d_gene: .; j_gene: TRBJ2-7; abundance: once; v_gene: TRBV5-1
CDR3aa: CASSYGQDQPQHF; CDR3nt: TGTGCCAGCAGCTACGGACAGGATCAGCCCCAGCATTTT; d_gene: TRBD1; j_gene: TRBJ1-5; abundance: .; v_gene: TRBV7-9
CDR3aa: CSALTGTGYTGELFF; CDR3nt: TGCAGCGCCTTGACGGGGACAGGGTACACCGGGGAGCTGTTTTTT; d_gene: TRBD1; j_gene: TRBJ2-2; abundance: once; v_gene: TRBV29-1
CDR3aa: CASSRGLSSGNTIYF; CDR3nt: TGTGCCAGTAGCCGTGGACTGAGCTCTGGAAACACCATATATTTT; d_gene: .; j_gene: TRBJ1-3; abundance: .; v_gene: TRBV19
CDR3aa: CASRKAGQGNTGELFF; CDR3nt: TGTGCCAGCAGGAAGGCGGGACAGGGGAACACCGGGGAGCTGTTTTTT; d_gene: TRBD1; j_gene: TRBJ2-2; abundance: .; v_gene: TRBV6-6
CDR3aa: CSTGTGSGTDTQYF; CDR3nt: TGCAGCACTGGGACAGGGAGCGGCACAGATACGCAGTATTTT; d_gene: TRBD1; j_gene: TRBJ2-3; abundance: .; v_gene: TRBV29-1
CDR3aa: CAYIQGGYTDTQYF; CDR3nt: TGTGCTTACATACAGGGGGGGTACACAGATACGCAGTATTTT; d_gene: .; j_gene: TRBJ2-3; abundance: .; v_gene: TRBV30
CDR3aa: CASSEVPGLAGEHEQFF; CDR3nt: TGTGCCAGCAGTGAAGTCCCTGGACTAGCGGGAGAACATGAGCAGTTCTTC; d_gene: TRBD2; j_gene: TRBJ2-1; abundance: .; v_gene: TRBV2
CDR3aa: CASSPGAGESGYTF; CDR3nt: TGTGCCAGCAGCCCAGGCGCAGGGGAGAGTGGCTACACCTTC; d_gene: .; j_gene: TRBJ1-2; abundance: .; v_gene: TRBV5-4
CDR3aa: CSVDPQGSGNTIYF; CDR3nt: TGCAGCGTTGATCCTCAGGGATCTGGAAACACCATATATTTT; d_gene: .; j_gene: TRBJ1-3; abundance: .; v_gene: TRBV29-1
CDR3aa: CASIVRLGDEQFF; CDR3nt: TGTGCCAGCATCGTTAGACTGGGGGATGAGCAGTTCTTC; d_gene: .; j_gene: TRBJ2-1; abundance: .; v_gene: TRBV2
CDR3aa: CASRPSGTSGSTEQFF; CDR3nt: TGTGCCAGCAGACCCTCCGGGACTAGCGGGAGTACTGAGCAGTTCTTC; d_gene: TRBD2; j_gene: TRBJ2-1; abundance: .; v_gene: TRBV27
CDR3aa: CASSLNRASGINEQFF; CDR3nt: TGTGCCAGCAGCCTGAACCGAGCTAGCGGGATTAATGAGCAGTTCTTC; d_gene: TRBD2; j_gene: TRBJ2-1; abundance: .; v_gene: TRBV7-3
CDR3aa: CASSLGITGLTEAFF; CDR3nt: TGCGCCAGCAGCTTGGGGATTACAGGGCTCACTGAAGCTTTCTTT; d_gene: .; j_gene: TRBJ1-1; abundance: .; v_gene: TRBV5-1
CDR3aa: CASSVGRTKVRNEQFF; CDR3nt: TGTGCCAGCAGCGTAGGAAGGACCAAGGTACGCAATGAGCAGTTCTTC; d_gene: .; j_gene: TRBJ2-1; abundance: .; v_gene: TRBV9
CDR3aa: CASSLNRPGSTEAFF; CDR3nt: TGTGCCAGCAGCTTAAACAGGCCTGGTTCCACTGAAGCTTTCTTT; d_gene: .; j_gene: TRBJ1-1; abundance: .; v_gene: TRBV7-3
CDR3aa: CAIRTDRVTDTQYF; CDR3nt: TGTGCCATCAGAACGGACAGGGTCACAGATACGCAGTATTTT; d_gene: TRBD1; j_gene: TRBJ2-3; abundance: .; v_gene: TRBV10-3
CDR3aa: CSTAGTTDTQYF; CDR3nt: TGTTCAACAGCCGGCACTACAGATACGCAGTATTTT; d_gene: .; j_gene: TRBJ2-3; abundance: once; v_gene: TRBV10-3
CDR3aa: CASSPLGQGPEAFF; CDR3nt: TGCGCCAGCAGCCCGCTGGGACAGGGTCCTGAAGCTTTCTTT; d_gene: TRBD1; j_gene: TRBJ1-1; abundance: .; v_gene: TRBV4-1
CDR3aa: CASSREGQGDTQYF; CDR3nt: TGTGCCAGCTCACGCGAGGGACAAGGGGATACGCAGTATTTT; d_gene: .; j_gene: TRBJ2-3; abundance: .; v_gene: TRBV18
CDR3aa: CAIMRGLTETYNEQFF; CDR3nt: TGTGCCATCATGCGTGGATTGACAGAAACCTACAATGAGCAGTTCTTC; d_gene: .; j_gene: TRBJ2-1; abundance: .; v_gene: TRBV10-3
CDR3aa: CATSDHLGGAQHF; CDR3nt: TGTGCCACCAGTGACCATTTAGGGGGAGCCCAGCATTTT; d_gene: .; j_gene: TRBJ1-5; abundance: once; v_gene: TRBV24-1
CDR3aa: CASSYSREAFF; CDR3nt: TGTGCCAGCAGTTATAGTAGGGAAGCTTTCTTT; d_gene: .; j_gene: TRBJ1-1; abundance: .; v_gene: TRBV2
CDR3aa: CASSFDDWSSGNTIYF; CDR3nt: TGTGCCAGCAGTTTTGACGATTGGAGTTCTGGAAACACCATATATTTT; d_gene: .; j_gene: TRBJ1-3; abundance: .; v_gene: TRBV12-3/TRBV12-4
CDR3aa: CAWSVMGYSENTIYF; CDR3nt: TGTGCCTGGAGTGTAATGGGGTACTCTGAAAACACCATATATTTT; d_gene: .; j_gene: TRBJ1-3; abundance: .; v_gene: TRBV30
CDR3aa: CASSLGLAVYEQYF; CDR3nt: TGTGCCAGCAGCTTGGGACTAGCTGTGTACGAGCAGTACTTC; d_gene: TRBD2; j_gene: TRBJ2-7; abundance: .; v_gene: TRBV13
CDR3aa: CASSFSGRARAGELFF; CDR3nt: TGTGCCAGCAGCTTTAGCGGGAGGGCCAGGGCCGGGGAGCTGTTTTTT; d_gene: TRBD2; j_gene: TRBJ2-2; abundance: .; v_gene: TRBV11-2
CDR3aa: CASSFNQWLDYSNQPQHF; CDR3nt: TGTGCCAGCAGCTTTAATCAGTGGCTCGACTATAGCAATCAGCCCCAGCATTTT; d_gene: .; j_gene: TRBJ1-5; abundance: once; v_gene: TRBV27
CDR3aa: CASSNPQGLNAEAFF; CDR3nt: TGTGCCAGCAGTAACCCACAGGGATTAAACGCTGAAGCTTTCTTT; d_gene: .; j_gene: TRBJ1-1; abundance: .; v_gene: TRBV6-1
CDR3aa: CASSDGQGGNTIYF; CDR3nt: TGCGCCAGCAGCGACGGACAGGGAGGAAACACCATATATTTT; d_gene: TRBD1; j_gene: TRBJ1-3; abundance: .; v_gene: TRBV10-2
CDR3aa: CASTTPQEAFF; CDR3nt: TGTGCCAGCACGACGCCTCAAGAAGCTTTCTTT; d_gene: .; j_gene: TRBJ1-1; abundance: .; v_gene: TRBV2
CDR3aa: CASRGLAQNNEQFF; CDR3nt: TGTGCCAGTAGGGGACTAGCCCAAAACAATGAGCAGTTCTTC; d_gene: TRBD2; j_gene: TRBJ2-1; abundance: .; v_gene: TRBV19
CDR3aa: CASSLGLRGALYEQYF; CDR3nt: TGCGCCAGCAGCCTCGGGTTGCGGGGGGCTCTGTACGAGCAGTACTTC; d_gene: TRBD2; j_gene: TRBJ2-7; abundance: once; v_gene: TRBV5-1
CDR3aa: CASSTGTGGGELFF; CDR3nt: TGTGCCAGTAGCACCGGGACAGGGGGTGGGGAGCTGTTTTTT; d_gene: TRBD1; j_gene: TRBJ2-2; abundance: .; v_gene: TRBV19
CDR3aa: CASSQDLGGPAGLMALHF; CDR3nt: TGTGCCAGCAGCCAAGATCTCGGCGGCCCGGCAGGTTTGATGGCCCTCCACTTT; d_gene: .; j_gene: TRBJ1-6; abundance: .; v_gene: TRBV14
CDR3aa: CASSAIGAARYGYTF; CDR3nt: TGTGCCAGTAGTGCCATCGGGGCAGCCCGCTATGGCTACACCTTC; d_gene: .; j_gene: TRBJ1-2; abundance: .; v_gene: TRBV19
CDR3aa: CASNRDRITPLRDEKLFF; CDR3nt: TGTGCCAGCAACCGGGACAGGATAACTCCACTTAGGGATGAAAAACTGTTTTTT; d_gene: TRBD1; j_gene: TRBJ1-4; abundance: .; v_gene: TRBV2
CDR3aa: CASSQARAGRGRTQYF; CDR3nt: TGTGCCAGCAGCCAAGCGCGAGCGGGGCGCGGTCGGACCCAGTACTTC; d_gene: TRBD2; j_gene: TRBJ2-5; abundance: .; v_gene: TRBV3-1
CDR3aa: CASMYSGVTDTQYF; CDR3nt: TGTGCCAGCATGTATAGCGGAGTCACAGATACGCAGTATTTT; d_gene: .; j_gene: TRBJ2-3; abundance: .; v_gene: TRBV6-2/TRBV6-3
CDR3aa: CASSARDRGRNEQFF; CDR3nt: TGCGCCAGCAGCGCTCGGGACAGGGGGCGAAATGAGCAGTTCTTC; d_gene: TRBD1; j_gene: TRBJ2-1; abundance: .; v_gene: TRBV4-1
CDR3aa: CASSPGQGDTGELFF; CDR3nt: TGTGCCAGCTCACCGGGACAGGGTGACACCGGGGAGCTGTTTTTT; d_gene: TRBD1; j_gene: TRBJ2-2; abundance: .; v_gene: TRBV18
CDR3aa: CASSPSGGRGTEAFF; CDR3nt: TGTGCCAGCAGCCCGAGCGGCGGGAGAGGGACTGAAGCTTTCTTT; d_gene: .; j_gene: TRBJ1-1; abundance: once; v_gene: TRBV9
CDR3aa: CASSIRLARATGELFF; CDR3nt: TGTGCCAGCAGCATCAGACTAGCAAGGGCCACCGGGGAGCTGTTTTTT; d_gene: TRBD2; j_gene: TRBJ2-2; abundance: .; v_gene: TRBV2
CDR3aa: CASSRVEHWRETQYF; CDR3nt: TGTGCCAGCAGCCGAGTTGAACACTGGCGTGAGACCCAGTACTTC; d_gene: .; j_gene: TRBJ2-5; abundance: .; v_gene: TRBV28